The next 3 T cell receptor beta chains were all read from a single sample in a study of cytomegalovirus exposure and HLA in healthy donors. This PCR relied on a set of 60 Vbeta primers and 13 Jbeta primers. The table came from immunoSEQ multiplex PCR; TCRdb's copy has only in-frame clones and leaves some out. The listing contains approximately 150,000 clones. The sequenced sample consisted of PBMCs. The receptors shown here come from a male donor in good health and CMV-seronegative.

The CDR3 nucleotides read TGCGCCAGCAGCTTGGAGGGGACTCTCACCGGACTTTACGAGCAGTACTTC. This gives the protein CASSLEGTLTGLYEQYF. The rearrangement joins TRBV5-1 to TRBJ2-7; maybe TRBD2 (6 bases). The CDR3 sequence is 17 residues long. V was clipped by 0 bases and J by 4 bases, with 20 bases between them. Per germline, CDR1 SGHRS and CDR2 YFSETQ.

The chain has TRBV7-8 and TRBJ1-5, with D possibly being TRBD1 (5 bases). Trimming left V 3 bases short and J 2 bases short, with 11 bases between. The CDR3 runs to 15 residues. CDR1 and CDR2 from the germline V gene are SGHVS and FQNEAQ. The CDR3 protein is CASSFSGHGNQPQHF. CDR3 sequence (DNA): TGTGCCAGCAGCTTTTCAGGACATGGCAATCAGCCCCAGCATTTT.

The CDR3 DNA follows: TGTGCCAGCAGAGTAGCGGGAACATCAGATACGCAGTATTTT. Its translation: CASRVAGTSDTQYF. The rearrangement uses TRBV2 and TRBJ2-3; 8 nucleotides agree with TRBD2. The V gene's germline CDR1 is SNHLY and CDR2 FYNNEI. The CDR3 extends over 14 amino acids. V shed 6 bases and J 4 bases; nucleotides not matched to a gene: 6.